This TCR beta chain is drawn from a study of blood T cell repertoires in COVID-19. For the study at large: COVID-19 samples from acute and convalescent phases originated in the United States, Italy and Spain. The cDNA or gDNA used as material had been derived from T cells, B-cell-depleted T cells, or PBMCs.

Authors' methods: Amplification from reference gene primers served as the basis for estimated nucleated cell counts. Sequenced by immunoSEQ multiplex PCR; TCRdb stores in-frame clones only, minus some. From that table come the V and J calls and clone size; the DNA was used to work out D and trimming. The table records just over 65,000 clones, roughly 91% of them present only once. Germline CDR1 is SGHTA and CDR2 is FQGNSA. The CDR3 is made up of 13 amino acids. The trim removed 3 bases at V and 9 bases at J, leaving 2 bases unmatched. Material for sequencing was peripheral blood. This chain connects TRBV7-2 to TRBJ1-5, with 10 bases lining up with TRBD1. The receptor comes from a man in his 60s with acute or convalescent COVID-19. The CDR3 spells CASSLDRGRPQHF. As DNA, the CDR3 is TGTGCCAGCAGCTTGGACAGGGGGAGGCCCCAGCATTTT.